The 30 T cell receptor beta chains reported below all come from one sample, sequenced in a study of tumor-infiltrating lymphocytes in primary liver carcinoma. From unsorted bulk tissue weighing about 20-32 mg, DNA and RNA were co-extracted. Production of TCR beta cDNA used about 500 ng total RNA together with a constant-region primer. Generation of the TCR beta libraries relied on three nested multiplex PCR rounds using slightly modified ARM-PCR. Investigators reported that the first two PCR rounds, at roughly 10 cycles each, used TRBV1-TRBV30 forward primers with a C-beta reverse primer. TCRdb redid the calling of the multiplex PCR reads with MiXCR, one entry per CDR3 protein. The table shows tens of thousands of distinct CDR3 sequences, with more than 60% occurring only once. What was sequenced was tumor-adjacent normal liver tissue. The receptors shown here come from a man in his forties or fifties with primary liver carcinoma and hepatitis B virus infection.

This clonotype was detected ten times or more. A much larger clone differs by one base, so this may be a read error. The CDR3 nucleotides are TGTGCCTGCAGGCAACAGGGGTGGGAAGAGACCCAGTACTTC. Residues: CACRQQGWEETQYF. This chain uses TRBV6-5 with TRBJ2-5; 7 bases match TRBD1. The germline V gene encodes CDR1 MNHEY and CDR2 SVGAGI. The CDR3 runs to 14 residues.

About this clonotype itself: At one boundary the junction diverges from the germline segment, which might be a read error. This chain's CDR3 is CASSSGTGYDIQYF. CDR3 coding DNA: TGTGCCAGTAGCTCCGGGACAGGGTATGACATTCAGTACTTC. The chain has TRBV11-2 and TRBJ2-4; 9 positions agree with TRBD1. CDR1 and CDR2 from the germline V gene are SGHAT and FQNNGV. The CDR3 is made up of 14 amino acids.

Turning to this clonotype: The junction does not match germline at one end; this may be a read error. The chain is built from TRBV10-3 and TRBJ2-1; 13 bases are shared with TRBD2. The length of the CDR3 is 19 residues. Per germline, CDR1 ENHRY and CDR2 SYGVKD. This CDR3 is CAITEPGLAGFSYYNEQFF. The DNA for the CDR3 is TGTGCCATCACTGAGCCGGGACTAGCGGGATTCAGCTACTACAATGAGCAGTTCTTC.

Concerning this clonotype itself: Germline is not matched at one junction end, which may reflect a read error. The rearrangement links TRBV11-1 to TRBJ2-1; TRBD2 matches at 11 bases. This CDR3 comprises 20 residues. Germline V gene lookup returns CDR1 SGHAT and CDR2 FQDESV (reference sequence). This chain's CDR3 is CASSIGKTSGTSRFGNEQFF. The CDR3 nucleotides are TGTGCCAGCAGCATTGGAAAGACTAGCGGGACCTCACGGTTCGGCAATGAGCAATTCTTC.

This clonotype was observed a few times. An end of the junction differs from the germline gene, which may be a read error. The CDR3 sequence: CVSSPDYTGELFF. In DNA form, the CDR3 reads TGTGTCAGCAGTCCGGACTACACCGGGGAGCTGTTTTTT. The chain employs TRBV12-3 or TRBV12-4 and TRBJ2-2; tentative D call: TRBD2 (5 bases). This CDR3 has 13 amino acids.

The chain employs TRBV28 and TRBJ1-6, with D uncertain. Trimming removed 2 bases from V and 9 bases from J, with 26 bases in between. The germline CDR1 and CDR2 sequences are MDHEN and SYDVKM. The length of the CDR3 is 19 residues. CDR3 region: CASSLNTISDVVRRSPLHF. For the CDR3, the DNA is TGTGCCAGCAGTTTAAATACTATTTCGGACGTAGTCCGGCGTTCACCCCTCCACTTT.

With regard to this clonotype: This CDR3 fails to terminate in the conserved phenylalanine or tryptophan, so it likely reflects a read error. V is TRBV6-6 and J is TRBJ2-5; D is undetermined. Germline V lookup: CDR1 MNHNY, CDR2 SVGAGI (reference sequence). The V gene lost 2 bases and the J gene lost 1 base, with 5 bases spanning the gap. The CDR3 sequence is 13 residues long. As DNA, the CDR3 is TGTGCCAGCAGTTACGGGGTCCAAGAGACCCAGTACTTA. Translation: CASSYGVQETQYL.

This clonotype was recorded at least ten times. The rearrangement joins TRBV20-1 to TRBJ2-2, with D tentatively TRBD1 (7 bases). The V gene's germline CDR1 is DFQATT and CDR2 SNEGSKA (reference sequence). V shed 3 bases and J shed 6 bases, with 17 bases lying between them. The length of the CDR3 is 15 residues. The CDR3 nucleotides are TGCAGTGCTAGGAGTCAGGGGGGTGATGCCGGGGAGCTGTTTTTT. Translating it yields CSARSQGGDAGELFF.

The chain couples TRBV4-3 to TRBJ2-3; D call uncertain. The germline gives CDR1 LGHNA, CDR2 YSLEER. Trimming removed 0 bases at V and 0 bases at J, with 22 bases between. The CDR3 totals 20 residues. The DNA of the CDR3 is TGCGCCAGCAGCCAAGACAGTGGACCCACGGCAGATCGAAGCACAGATACGCAGTATTTT. Translated: CASSQDSGPTADRSTDTQYF.

This clonotype was seen only a few times. A read error may produce the germline difference seen at one junction end. This rearrangement joins TRBV12-3 or TRBV12-4 to TRBJ2-3, with 14 bases identical to TRBD2. The CDR3 loop spans 15 amino acids. The CDR3, as DNA: TGTGCCACGACAGGGACTAGCGGGAGCGGAGATACGGAGCATTTT. This gives the protein CATTGTSGSGDTEHF.

As for this clonotype: At one of its ends the junction is not consistent with the germline gene, which may arise from a read error. The chain links TRBV9 to TRBJ2-1, with a weak D call TRBD2 (6 bases). The CDR3 has 15 residues. Germline values: CDR1 SGDLS, CDR2 YYNGEE. Here the CDR3 reads CASRVGAVGGNEQFF. As DNA, the CDR3 is TGTGCCAGCAGGGTAGGGGCAGTGGGAGGCAATGAGCAGTTCTTC.

On this clonotype: The junction does not match germline at one end; this may be a read error. The gene calls are TRBV29-1 and TRBJ2-1; D is perhaps TRBD2 (5 bases). In germline, CDR1 is SQVTM, CDR2 ANQGSEA. The CDR3 covers 14 residues. The CDR3: CSDAETSSVNEQLF. CDR3 DNA sequence: TGTAGCGATGCGGAGACCTCGAGCGTCAATGAGCAGCTCTTC.

On this clonotype itself: At one end, the junction sequence differs from germline, possibly due to a read error. This sequence joins TRBV28 and TRBJ2-7; 10 bases align to TRBD2. Looked up from germline, CDR1 is MDHEN and CDR2 is SYDVKM. There are 15 residues in the CDR3. The CDR3 nucleotides are TGTGTCAGCAGCTCCCGGACTAGCGGTATCGGAGAGCAGTACTTC. Encoded protein: CVSSSRTSGIGEQYF.

With respect to this clonotype: One end of the junction is discordant with germline, which a read error may explain. This chain uses TRBV11-3 with TRBJ2-7; D gene uncertain. Germline V CDR1 and CDR2: SGHNT, YENEEA. The CDR3 spans 13 residues. The CDR3 coding sequence is TGTGCCAGCCGCTTCTGGGTTTTGGGCGAGCAATACTTC. It is translated as CASRFWVLGEQYF.

This clonotype turned up a few times. One end of the junction does not line up with germline, which may come from a read error. V and J are TRBV20-1 and TRBJ2-1; TRBD1 matches 8 bases. There are 16 residues in the CDR3. From germline, CDR1 is DFQATT and CDR2 SNEGSKA (reference sequence). This CDR3 is CSARVQGGSSYNKQFF. The CDR3 nucleotides read TGCAGTGCTAGAGTACAGGGGGGCTCCTCCTACAATAAGCAGTTCTTC.

This clonotype occurred once. The germline gene is not matched at one end of the junction; a read error may be the cause. The V call is TRBV28, the J call TRBJ1-5; TRBD1 aligns across 7 bases. The CDR3 has 14 residues. Germline loops: CDR1 MDHEN, CDR2 SYDVKM. CDR3 DNA sequence: TGTGCCAGCAGTCTCAGACAGGGAGGGCAGCTCCAGCATTTT. Its protein is CASSLRQGGQLQHF. Full variable domain (rest looked up from reference TRBV28 and TRBJ1-5): DVKVTQSSRYLVKRTGEKVFLECVQDMDHENMFWYRQDPGLGLRLIYFSYDVKMKEKGDIPEGYSVSREKKERFSLILESASTNQTSMYLCASSLRQGGQLQHFGDGTRLSIL.

Note on this clonotype: An end of the junction does not agree with germline; a read error may underlie this. The V gene is TRBV24-1, the J gene TRBJ2-7, with D possibly being TRBD1 or TRBD2 (5 bases each). The CDR3 consists of 11 residues. Germline CDR1 and CDR2: KGHDR and SFDVKD. The CDR3 reads CVTSDGGEQYF. In DNA form, the CDR3 reads TGTGTCACCAGTGATGGGGGAGAGCAGTACTTC.

About this clonotype itself: The junction shows a germline mismatch at one end, possibly a read error. The chain recombines TRBV12-3 or TRBV12-4 with TRBJ2-5; D is perhaps TRBD1 or TRBD2 (6 bases each). The CDR3 consists of 15 residues. CDR3 residues: CASSLSPGALETQYF. CDR3 DNA: TGTGCAAGCAGTTTGAGTCCGGGGGCTCTCGAGACCCAGTACTTC.

The V call is TRBV5-1, the J call TRBJ2-1; 7 nucleotides align to TRBD2. The CDR3 contains 16 residues. The V segment lost 4 bases and the J segment 6 bases; nucleotides outside the gene matches: 13. Germline V gene lookup returns CDR1 SGHRS and CDR2 YFSETQ. CDR3 DNA: TGCGCCAGCAGCGGAGGGACTACCCCTTCTTGCAATGAGCAGTTCTTC. Its protein product is CASSGGTTPSCNEQFF.

This clonotype turned up a few times. V gene TRBV11-2 combines with J gene TRBJ2-5; 7 bases match TRBD2. This CDR3 is 15 amino acids long. V shed 1 base, J shed 2 bases, and the junction held 4 bases outside the gene matches. Germline V gives CDR1 SGHAT, CDR2 FQNNGV. The CDR3 DNA reads as TGTGCCAGCAGCTTAGGGGCTAGCGGACAAGAGACCCAGTACTTC. This sequence encodes CASSLGASGQETQYF.

This sequence joins TRBV5-2 and TRBJ2-5; TRBD1 was called by the table and not checked on the DNA. TRBV5-2 is reported as a pseudogene. The CDR3 sequence is 15 residues long. The CDR3: CASNLDPGSQETQYF. The CDR3 DNA follows: TGTGCCAGCAACTTGGACCCGGGATCACAAGAGACCCAGTACTTC.

This chain connects TRBV13 to TRBJ2-7; perhaps TRBD1 as D (6 bases). The end of the DNA is better explained by TRBJ2-1, so the J call may be wrong. The CDR3 extends over 15 amino acids. Looked up from germline, CDR1 is PRHDT and CDR2 is FYEKMQ (reference sequence). CDR3 DNA sequence: TGTGCCAGCAGCTTAGGGGGTGAGGGGGACGGCGAGCAGTTCTTC. Protein: CASSLGGEGDGEQFF.

By share of the sample, this clonotype is medium-sized. This sequence joins TRBV4-3 and TRBJ2-7; 7 bases are a match to TRBD1. Trimming at V came to 0 bases and at J to 11 bases, leaving 13 bases not matched to a gene. CDR1 is LGHNA, CDR2 YSLEER, per germline. This CDR3 is built from 15 residues. CDR3: CASSQDTGTADAEYF. CDR3 coding DNA: TGCGCCAGCAGCCAAGATACGGGGACAGCAGACGCGGAGTACTTC.

As regards this clonotype: A much larger clone lies one base from this, so it may be a read error. The rearrangement links TRBV29-1 to TRBJ2-1; D is possibly TRBD1 (5 bases). In germline, CDR1 is SQVTM, CDR2 ANQGSEA. This CDR3 contains 14 residues. CDR3: CSVRQRSSYYEQFF. The CDR3 DNA reads as TGCAGCGTTCGACAGAGGAGCTCCTACTATGAGCAGTTCTTC.

The count of this clonotype is one. This chain connects TRBV5-1 to TRBJ2-1, with D perhaps being TRBD1 or TRBD2 (5 bases each). There are 17 residues in the CDR3. V was pared by 3 bases and J by 1 base, with 17 bases between. CDR1 is SGHRS and CDR2 is YFSETQ in the germline V gene. CDR3 DNA: TGCGCCAGCAGCTCCCAACCTAGTGGGGGATCCTACAATGAGCAGTTCTTC. Translated: CASSSQPSGGSYNEQFF.

On this clonotype itself: Because it lacks the conserved phenylalanine or tryptophan at the end, this CDR3 is likely a read error. It is unclear where the CDR3 begins or ends on the DNA, so no DNA is shown, and the CDR3 is as TCRdb lists it. This sequence joins TRBV7-9 and TRBJ1-1. Germline assignment: CDR1 SEHNR and CDR2 FQNEAQ (reference sequence). A total of 12 residues make up the CDR3, ends included. CDR3 protein: CASSTWDSQSFL.

As for this clonotype: Relative to the germline gene, one junction end is altered; a read error may explain this. The CDR3 nucleotides read TGTGCCAGCAGCTCCAGCCTGGAAACCTCCTACGAGCAGTATTTC. It is translated as CASSSSLETSYEQYF. This chain joins TRBV7-9 and TRBJ2-7; no definite D call. This CDR3 contains 15 residues. Germline V gene sequence: CDR1 SEHNR, CDR2 FQNEAQ (reference sequence). The full variable domain, rest sourced from reference TRBV7-9 and TRBJ2-7, is DTGVSQNPRHKITKRGQNVTFRCDPISEHNRLYWYRQTLGQGPEFLTYFQNEAQLEKSRLLSDRFSAERPKGSFSTLEIQRTEQGDSAMYLCASSSSLETSYEQYFGPGTRLTVT.

This CDR3 reads CSVGGVSTYEWYF. As DNA, the CDR3 is TGCAGCGTCGGGGGGGTATCGACCTACGAGTGGTACTTC. The chain combines TRBV29-1 with TRBJ2-7, with 8 bases that match TRBD2. From germline, CDR1 is SQVTM and CDR2 ANQGSEA. V dropped 6 bases and J dropped 12; count of bases not matched to a gene: 16. This CDR3 has 13 residues.

This clonotype was seen once. Compared with germline, one end of the junction differs, possibly owing to a read error. The rearrangement uses TRBV5-8 and TRBJ2-5; D remains ambiguous. CDR1 is SGHTS and CDR2 is YDEGEE in the germline V gene. The CDR3 has 15 amino acids. DNA of the CDR3: TGTGCCAACAGCTTGGACCCGGAACCACGAGAGGCCCAGTACTTC. Its protein is CANSLDPEPREAQYF.

This clonotype was seen a single time. The gene calls are TRBV6-2 or TRBV6-3 and TRBJ2-7, with unresolved D. The CDR3 covers 13 residues. Trimming left V 6 bases short and J 12 bases short, with 21 bases between. Germline V gene sequence: CDR1 MNHEY, CDR2 SVGEGT. The CDR3 sequence is CASRYEVPYALYF. The CDR3 DNA sequence: TGTGCCAGCAGATACGAGGTACCCTACGCGCTGTACTTC.